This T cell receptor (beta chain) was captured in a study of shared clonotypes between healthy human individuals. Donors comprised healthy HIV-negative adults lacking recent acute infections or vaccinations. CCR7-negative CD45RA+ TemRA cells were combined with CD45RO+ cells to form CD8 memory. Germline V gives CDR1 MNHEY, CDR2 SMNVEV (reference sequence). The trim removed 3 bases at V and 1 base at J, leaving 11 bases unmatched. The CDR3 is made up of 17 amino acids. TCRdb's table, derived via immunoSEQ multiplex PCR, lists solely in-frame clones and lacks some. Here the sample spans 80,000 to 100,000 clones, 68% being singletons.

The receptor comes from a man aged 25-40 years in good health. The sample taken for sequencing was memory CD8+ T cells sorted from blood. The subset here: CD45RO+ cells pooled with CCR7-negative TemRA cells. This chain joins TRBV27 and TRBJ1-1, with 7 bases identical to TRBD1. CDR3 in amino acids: CASSFRLTGTANTEAFF. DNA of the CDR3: TGTGCCAGCAGTTTCCGATTGACAGGGACAGCGAACACTGAAGCTTTCTTT.